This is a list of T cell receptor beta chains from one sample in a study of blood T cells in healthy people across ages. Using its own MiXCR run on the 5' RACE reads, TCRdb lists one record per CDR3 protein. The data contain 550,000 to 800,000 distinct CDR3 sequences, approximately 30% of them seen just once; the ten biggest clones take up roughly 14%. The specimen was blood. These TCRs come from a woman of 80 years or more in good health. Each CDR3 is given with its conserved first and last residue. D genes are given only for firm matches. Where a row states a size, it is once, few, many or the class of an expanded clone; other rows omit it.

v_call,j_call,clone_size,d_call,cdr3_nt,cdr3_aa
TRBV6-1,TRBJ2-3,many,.,TGTGCCAGCAGCGACGGTCTGAGCTCGCCTCATCCGCAGTATTTT,CASSDGLSSPHPQYF
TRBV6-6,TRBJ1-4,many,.,TGTGCCAGCAGCCCGGGCCAGGGAGGCACAACTAATGAAAAACTGTTTTTT,CASSPGQGGTTNEKLFF
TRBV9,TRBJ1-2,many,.,TGTGCCAGCAGCGTATCGGGACAACAGAGGGGTGGCTACACCTTC,CASSVSGQQRGGYTF
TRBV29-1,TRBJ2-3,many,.,TGCAGCGTTGTGGGGGGCCGGGGCACAGATACGCAGTATTTT,CSVVGGRGTDTQYF
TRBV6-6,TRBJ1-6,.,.,TGTGCCACCGCCCTTAGCTCCTATAATTCACCCCTCCACTTT,CATALSSYNSPLHF
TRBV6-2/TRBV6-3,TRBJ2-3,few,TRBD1,TGTGCCAGCAGTCCCTACAGGGGTTCACTGCCCACAGATACGCAGTATTTT,CASSPYRGSLPTDTQYF
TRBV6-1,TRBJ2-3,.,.,TGTGCCAGCAGTGCCTTTTCAGGGGCCACCACAGATACGCAGTATTTT,CASSAFSGATTDTQYF
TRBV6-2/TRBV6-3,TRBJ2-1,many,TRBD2,TGTGCCAGCAGTTACCTAGCGGGGGCTCTCAATGAGCAGTTCTTC,CASSYLAGALNEQFF
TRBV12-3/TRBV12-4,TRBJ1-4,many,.,TGTGCCAGCACCTCACAAGGAAGGCTGTTTTTT,CASTSQGRLFF
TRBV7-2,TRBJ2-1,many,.,TGTGCCAGCAGCTCAGGCTCAGGGAGGGGGGGCTACAATGAGCAGTTCTTC,CASSSGSGRGGYNEQFF
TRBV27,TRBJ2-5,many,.,TGTGCCAGCAGAAACTGGGCATCAGAAGAGACCCAGTACTTC,CASRNWASEETQYF
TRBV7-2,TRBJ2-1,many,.,TGTGCCAGCAGCTTAGAGGGGGAAGGCTACAATGAGCAGTTCTTC,CASSLEGEGYNEQFF
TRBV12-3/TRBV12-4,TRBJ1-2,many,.,TGTGCCAGCAGTATTGGGGTATTTAGGAGTAACTATGGCTACACCTTC,CASSIGVFRSNYGYTF
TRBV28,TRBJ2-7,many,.,TGTGCCAGCAGCAGTCTAGGGGGGGCGATATACGAGCAGTACTTC,CASSSLGGAIYEQYF
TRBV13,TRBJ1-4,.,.,TGTGCCAGCAGCTTAGTCCGGGGTGAAAAACTGTTTTTT,CASSLVRGEKLFF
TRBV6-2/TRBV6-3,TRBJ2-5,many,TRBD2,TGTGCCAGCAGTTACCCCGGGAGGGAGACCCAGTACTTC,CASSYPGRETQYF